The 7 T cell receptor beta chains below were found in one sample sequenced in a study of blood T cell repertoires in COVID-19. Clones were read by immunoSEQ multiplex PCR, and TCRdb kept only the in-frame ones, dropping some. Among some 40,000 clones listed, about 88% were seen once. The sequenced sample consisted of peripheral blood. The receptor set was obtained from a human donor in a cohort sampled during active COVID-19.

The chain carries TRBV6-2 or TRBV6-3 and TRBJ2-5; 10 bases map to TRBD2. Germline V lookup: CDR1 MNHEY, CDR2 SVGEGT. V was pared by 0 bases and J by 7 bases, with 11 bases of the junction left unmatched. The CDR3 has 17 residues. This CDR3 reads CASSYSFVSGGSGTQYF. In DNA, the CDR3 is TGTGCCAGCAGTTACTCATTCGTTAGCGGGGGGTCGGGGACCCAGTACTTC.

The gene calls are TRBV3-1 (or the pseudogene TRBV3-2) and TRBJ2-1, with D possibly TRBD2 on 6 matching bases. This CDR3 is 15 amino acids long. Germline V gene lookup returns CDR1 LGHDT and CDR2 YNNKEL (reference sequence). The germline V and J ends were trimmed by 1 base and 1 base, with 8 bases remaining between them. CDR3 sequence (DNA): TGTGCCAGCAGCCAAGGGGGGAGGTCCTACAATGAGCAGTTCTTC. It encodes CASSQGGRSYNEQFF.

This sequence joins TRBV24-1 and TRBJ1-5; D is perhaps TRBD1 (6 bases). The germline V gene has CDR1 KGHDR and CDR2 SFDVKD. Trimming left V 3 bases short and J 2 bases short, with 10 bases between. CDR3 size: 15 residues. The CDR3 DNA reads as TGTGCCACCAGTGATCAACAGGGTGGCAATCAGCCCCAGCATTTT. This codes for CATSDQQGGNQPQHF.

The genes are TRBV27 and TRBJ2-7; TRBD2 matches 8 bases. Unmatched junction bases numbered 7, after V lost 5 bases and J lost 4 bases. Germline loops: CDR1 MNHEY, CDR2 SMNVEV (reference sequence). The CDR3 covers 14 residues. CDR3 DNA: TGTGCCAGCAGTCCGCGGGGGGTGTTTTACGAGCAGTACTTC. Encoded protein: CASSPRGVFYEQYF.

The DNA for the CDR3 is TGTGCCAGCAGTTTATCGTACACGGGGTTGAACACTGAAGCTTTCTTT. Translated, it gives CASSLSYTGLNTEAFF. The chain uses TRBV27 and TRBJ1-1; no firm D call. The V and J ends lost 0 bases and 0 bases respectively, with 11 bases between them. The germline CDR1 and CDR2 sequences are MNHEY and SMNVEV (reference sequence). This CDR3 is 16 amino acids long.

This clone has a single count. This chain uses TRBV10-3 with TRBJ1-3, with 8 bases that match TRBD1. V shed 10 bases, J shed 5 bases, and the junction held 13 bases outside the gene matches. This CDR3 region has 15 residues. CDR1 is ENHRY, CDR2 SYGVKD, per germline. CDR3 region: CATSVGGTGRNTIYF. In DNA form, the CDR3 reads TGTGCCACCTCAGTGGGAGGGACAGGAAGAAACACCATATATTTT.

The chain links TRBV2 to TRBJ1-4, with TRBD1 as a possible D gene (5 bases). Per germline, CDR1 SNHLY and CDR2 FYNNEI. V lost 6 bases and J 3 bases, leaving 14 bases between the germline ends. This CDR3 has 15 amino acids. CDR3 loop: CASRSTGVSNEKLFF. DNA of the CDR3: TGTGCCAGCAGATCTACGGGGGTATCTAATGAAAAACTGTTTTTT.